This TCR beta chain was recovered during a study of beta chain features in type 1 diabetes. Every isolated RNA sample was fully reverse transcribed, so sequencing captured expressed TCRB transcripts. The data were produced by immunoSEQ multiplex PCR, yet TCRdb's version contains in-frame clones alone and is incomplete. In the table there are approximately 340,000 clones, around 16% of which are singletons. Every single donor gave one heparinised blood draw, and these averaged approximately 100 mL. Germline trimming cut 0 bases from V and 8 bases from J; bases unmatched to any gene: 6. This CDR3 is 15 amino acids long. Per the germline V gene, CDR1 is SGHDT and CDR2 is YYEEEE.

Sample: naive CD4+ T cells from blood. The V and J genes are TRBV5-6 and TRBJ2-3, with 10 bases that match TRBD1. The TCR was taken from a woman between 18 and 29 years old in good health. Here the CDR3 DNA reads TGTGCCAGCAGCTTGGTTGGGACAGGGGCGGTTACGCAGTATTTT. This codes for CASSLVGTGAVTQYF.